One and the same sample provided the 6 T cell receptor beta chains below, sequenced in a study of blood T cell repertoires in COVID-19. Generated by immunoSEQ multiplex PCR, the TCRdb table keeps only in-frame clones and is missing some. The table shows around 96,000 clones, with about 95% occurring only once. Sequenced: peripheral blood. These TCRs come from a human donor with active COVID-19. The donor label of this sample is uncertain.

This clone was detected only a few times. V gene TRBV28 combines with J gene TRBJ2-7, with D possibly being TRBD1 (7 bases). Trimming stripped 6 bases from V and 3 bases from J, with 12 bases between. The CDR3 covers 13 residues. Germline CDR1 and CDR2: MDHEN and SYDVKM. The CDR3, as DNA: TGTGCCAGCAGGTCCAGGGGGGTCTACGAGCAGTACTTC. It specifies CASRSRGVYEQYF.

This chain connects TRBV19 to TRBJ2-7; no clear D. This CDR3 is 13 amino acids long. CDR1 is LNHDA, CDR2 SQIVND, per germline (reference sequence). V lost 4 bases and J 3 bases, leaving 10 bases between the germline ends. This CDR3 is CASSTGSYYEQYF. CDR3 nucleotide sequence: TGTGCCAGTAGTACCGGGTCATACTACGAGCAGTACTTC.

This chain joins TRBV5-6 and TRBJ2-4; 8 positions agree with TRBD1. V lost 5 bases, J lost 5 bases, and 3 bases stayed unmatched. This CDR3 contains 13 residues. CDR1 and CDR2 from the germline V gene are SGHDT and YYEEEE. Here the CDR3 DNA reads TGTGCCAGCAGGGGACAGGCACAAAACATTCAGTACTTC. As protein: CASRGQAQNIQYF.

This chain joins TRBV2 and TRBJ1-1; D might be TRBD1 (5 bases). Looked up from germline, CDR1 is SNHLY and CDR2 is FYNNEI. The CDR3 spans 11 residues. The V gene lost 1 base and the J gene lost 10 bases, with 7 bases spanning the gap. The CDR3 coding sequence is TGTGCCAGCAGTGAAGGGACATCAGCTTTCTTT. Its protein product is CASSEGTSAFF.

The V and J genes are TRBV7-9 and TRBJ1-5; D is ambiguous. The CDR3 totals 13 residues. Germline lookup yields CDR1 SEHNR and CDR2 FQNEAQ (reference sequence). V gave up 1 base and J gave up 6 bases, with 7 bases separating them. The CDR3 nucleotides are TGTGCCAGCAGCTTAGACGAGGCTCAGCCCCAGCATTTT. Translating it yields CASSLDEAQPQHF.

V is TRBV10-3 and J is TRBJ1-5; no firm D call. Germline V gene sequence: CDR1 ENHRY, CDR2 SYGVKD. There are 12 residues in the CDR3. The V end lost 6 bases, the J end lost 6 bases, and 9 bases lay between the germline ends. The DNA for the CDR3 is TGTGCCATCAGCGAGCCCGGTCAGCCCCAGCATTTT. Amino acid sequence: CAISEPGQPQHF.